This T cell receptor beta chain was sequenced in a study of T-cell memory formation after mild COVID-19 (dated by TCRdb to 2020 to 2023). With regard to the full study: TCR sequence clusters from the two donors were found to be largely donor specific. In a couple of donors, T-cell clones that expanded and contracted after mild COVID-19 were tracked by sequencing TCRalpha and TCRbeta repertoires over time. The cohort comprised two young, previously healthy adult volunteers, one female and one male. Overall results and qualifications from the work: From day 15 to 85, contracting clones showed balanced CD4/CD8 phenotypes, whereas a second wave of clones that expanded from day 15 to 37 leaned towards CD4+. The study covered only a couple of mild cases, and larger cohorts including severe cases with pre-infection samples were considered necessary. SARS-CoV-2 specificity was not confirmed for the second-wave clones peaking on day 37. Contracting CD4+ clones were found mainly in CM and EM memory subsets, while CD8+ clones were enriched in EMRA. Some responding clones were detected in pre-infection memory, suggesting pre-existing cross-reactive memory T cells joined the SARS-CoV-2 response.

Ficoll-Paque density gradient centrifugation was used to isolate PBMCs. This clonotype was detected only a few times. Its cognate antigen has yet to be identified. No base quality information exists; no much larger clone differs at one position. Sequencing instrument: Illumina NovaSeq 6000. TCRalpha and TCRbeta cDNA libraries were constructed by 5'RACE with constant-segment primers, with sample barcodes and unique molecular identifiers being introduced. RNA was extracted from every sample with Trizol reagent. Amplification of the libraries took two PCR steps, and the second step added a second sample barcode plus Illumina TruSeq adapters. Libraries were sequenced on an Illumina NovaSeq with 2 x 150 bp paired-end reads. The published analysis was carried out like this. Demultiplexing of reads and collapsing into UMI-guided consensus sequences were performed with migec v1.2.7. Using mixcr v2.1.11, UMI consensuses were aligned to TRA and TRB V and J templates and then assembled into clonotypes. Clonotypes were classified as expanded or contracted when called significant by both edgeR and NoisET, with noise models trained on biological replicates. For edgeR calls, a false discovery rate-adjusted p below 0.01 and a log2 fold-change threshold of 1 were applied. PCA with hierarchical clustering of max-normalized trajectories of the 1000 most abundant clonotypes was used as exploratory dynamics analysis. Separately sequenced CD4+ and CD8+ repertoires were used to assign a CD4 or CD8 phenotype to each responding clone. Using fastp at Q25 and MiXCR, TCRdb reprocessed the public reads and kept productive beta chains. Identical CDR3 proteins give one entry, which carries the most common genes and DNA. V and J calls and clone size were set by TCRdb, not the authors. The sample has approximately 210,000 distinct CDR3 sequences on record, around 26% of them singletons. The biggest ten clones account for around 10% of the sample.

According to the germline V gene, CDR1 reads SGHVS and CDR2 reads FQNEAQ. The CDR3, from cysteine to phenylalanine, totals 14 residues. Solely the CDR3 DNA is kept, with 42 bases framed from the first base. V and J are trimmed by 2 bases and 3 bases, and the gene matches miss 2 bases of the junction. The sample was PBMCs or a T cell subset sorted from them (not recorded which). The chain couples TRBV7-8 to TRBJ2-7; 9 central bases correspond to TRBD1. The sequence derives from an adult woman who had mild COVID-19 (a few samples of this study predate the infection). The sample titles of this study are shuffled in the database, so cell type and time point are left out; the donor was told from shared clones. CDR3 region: CASSLRDRVYEQYF. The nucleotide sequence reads TGTGCCAGCAGCTTAAGGGACAGGGTCTACGAGCAGTACTTC. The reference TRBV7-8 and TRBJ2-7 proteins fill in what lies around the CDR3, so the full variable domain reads GAGVSQSPRYKVAKRGQDVALRCDPISGHVSLFWYQQALGQGPEFLTYFQNEAQLDKSGLPSDRFFAERPEGSVSTLKIQRTQQEDSAVYLCASSLRDRVYEQYFGPGTRLTVT.